The present entry profiles one TCR beta chain with its context. PCR employed 60 Vbeta and 13 Jbeta primers. The method was immunoSEQ multiplex PCR; TCRdb's version includes in-frame clones alone and lacks a portion of them. The table has about 120,000 clones, over 70% seen once. The record originates from a study of cytomegalovirus exposure and HLA in healthy donors. V shed 4 bases, J shed 4 bases, and the junction held 6 bases outside the gene matches. Germline CDR1 LGHNA, CDR2 YSLEER. The CDR3 runs to 14 residues. The specimen was PBMCs. The TCR was taken from a woman aged 50 to 65 in good health and CMV-seronegative. The chain carries TRBV4-3 and TRBJ2-7, with 8 bases fitting TRBD2. DNA for the CDR3: TGCGCCAGCAGCCCGTACGGGGGGGGATACGAGCAGTACTTC. Protein: CASSPYGGGYEQYF.